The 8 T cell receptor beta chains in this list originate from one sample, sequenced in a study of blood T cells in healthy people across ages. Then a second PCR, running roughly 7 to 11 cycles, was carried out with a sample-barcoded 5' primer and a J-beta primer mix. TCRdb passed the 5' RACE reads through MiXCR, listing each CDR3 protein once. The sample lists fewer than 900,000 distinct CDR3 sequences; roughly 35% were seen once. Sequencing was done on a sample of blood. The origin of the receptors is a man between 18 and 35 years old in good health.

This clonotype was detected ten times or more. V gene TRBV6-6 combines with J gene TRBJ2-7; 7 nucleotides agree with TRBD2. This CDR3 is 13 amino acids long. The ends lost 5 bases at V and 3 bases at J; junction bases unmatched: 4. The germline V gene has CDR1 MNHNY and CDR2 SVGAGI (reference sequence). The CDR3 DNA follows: TGTGCCAGCAGTAGCGGGGCTTACTACGAGCAGTACTTC. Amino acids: CASSSGAYYEQYF.

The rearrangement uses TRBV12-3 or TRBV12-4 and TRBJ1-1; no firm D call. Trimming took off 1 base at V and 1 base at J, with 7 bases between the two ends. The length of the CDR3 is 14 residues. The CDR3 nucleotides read TGTGCCAGCAGTTTAGATAGGCCGAACACTGAAGCTTTCTTT. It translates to CASSLDRPNTEAFF.

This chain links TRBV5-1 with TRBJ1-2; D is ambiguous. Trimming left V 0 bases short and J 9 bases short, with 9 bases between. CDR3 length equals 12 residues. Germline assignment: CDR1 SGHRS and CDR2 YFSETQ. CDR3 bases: TGCGCCAGCAGCTTGGCCCAGAGGAGCTACACCTTC. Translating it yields CASSLAQRSYTF.

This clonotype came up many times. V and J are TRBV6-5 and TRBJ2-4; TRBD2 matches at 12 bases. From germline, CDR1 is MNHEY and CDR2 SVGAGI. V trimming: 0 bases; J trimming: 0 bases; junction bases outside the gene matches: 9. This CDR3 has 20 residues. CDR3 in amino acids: CASSYSTTSGGQLAKNIQYF. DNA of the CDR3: TGTGCCAGCAGTTACTCGACGACTAGCGGGGGACAATTAGCCAAAAACATTCAGTACTTC.

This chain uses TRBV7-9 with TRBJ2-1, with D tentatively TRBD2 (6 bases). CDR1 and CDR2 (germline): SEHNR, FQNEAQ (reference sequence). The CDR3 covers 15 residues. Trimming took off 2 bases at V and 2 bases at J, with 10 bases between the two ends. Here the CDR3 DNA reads TGTGCCAGCAGCTTACGCGGGGAGCCCTACAATGAGCAGTTCTTC. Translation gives CASSLRGEPYNEQFF.

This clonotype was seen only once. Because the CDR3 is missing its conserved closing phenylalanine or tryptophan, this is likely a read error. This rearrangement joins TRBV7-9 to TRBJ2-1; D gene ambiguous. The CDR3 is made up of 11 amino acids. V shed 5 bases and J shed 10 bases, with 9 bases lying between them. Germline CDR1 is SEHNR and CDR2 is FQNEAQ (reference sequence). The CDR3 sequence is CASSPAREQFL. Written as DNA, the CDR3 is TGTGCCAGCAGCCCCGCCCGAGAGCAGTTCTTA.

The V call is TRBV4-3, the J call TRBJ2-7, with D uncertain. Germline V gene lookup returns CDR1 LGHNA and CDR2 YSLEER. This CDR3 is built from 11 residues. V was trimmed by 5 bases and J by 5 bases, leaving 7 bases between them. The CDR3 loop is CASSARHEQYF. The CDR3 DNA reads TGCGCCAGCAGCGCTCGCCACGAGCAGTACTTC.

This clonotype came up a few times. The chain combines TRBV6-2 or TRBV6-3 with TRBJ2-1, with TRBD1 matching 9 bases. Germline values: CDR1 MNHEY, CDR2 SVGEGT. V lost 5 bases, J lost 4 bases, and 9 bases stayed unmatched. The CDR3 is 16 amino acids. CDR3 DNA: TGTGCCAGCAGTGGACAGGGGTCCTCCGCTTACAATGAGCAGTTCTTC. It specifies CASSGQGSSAYNEQFF.